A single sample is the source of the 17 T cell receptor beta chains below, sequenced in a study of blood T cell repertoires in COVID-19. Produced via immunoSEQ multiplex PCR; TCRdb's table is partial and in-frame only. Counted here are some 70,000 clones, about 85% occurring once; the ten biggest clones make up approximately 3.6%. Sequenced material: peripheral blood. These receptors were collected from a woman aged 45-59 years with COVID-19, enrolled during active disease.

The CDR3 DNA is TGTGCCAGCAGCTCCCCCGGGAATCCAAACTGGGAGCTGTTTTTT. This sequence encodes CASSSPGNPNWELFF. The chain recombines TRBV7-6 with TRBJ2-2, with D maybe TRBD2 (5 bases). Trimming shortened V by 4 bases and J by 9 bases, and 18 bases separated the two germline ends. From germline, CDR1 is SGHVS and CDR2 FNYEAQ. This CDR3 has 15 residues.

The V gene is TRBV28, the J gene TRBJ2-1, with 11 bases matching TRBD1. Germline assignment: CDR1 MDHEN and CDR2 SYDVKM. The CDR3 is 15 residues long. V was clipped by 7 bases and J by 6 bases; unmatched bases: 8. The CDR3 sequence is CASTQLGTGGNEQFF. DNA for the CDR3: TGTGCCAGCACCCAACTGGGGACAGGGGGCAATGAGCAGTTCTTC.

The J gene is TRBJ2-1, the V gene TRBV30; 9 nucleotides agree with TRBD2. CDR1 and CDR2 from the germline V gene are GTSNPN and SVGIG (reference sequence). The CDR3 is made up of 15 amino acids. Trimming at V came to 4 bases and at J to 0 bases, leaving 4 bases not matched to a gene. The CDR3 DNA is TGTGCCTGGACCTTTAGCGGGAGCTCCTACAATGAGCAGTTCTTC. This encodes CAWTFSGSSYNEQFF.

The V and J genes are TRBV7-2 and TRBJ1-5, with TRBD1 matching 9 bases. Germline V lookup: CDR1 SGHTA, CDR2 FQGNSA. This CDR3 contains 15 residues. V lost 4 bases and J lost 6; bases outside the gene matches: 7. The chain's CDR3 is CASSSRQGVGQPQHF. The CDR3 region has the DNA TGTGCCAGCAGCTCCCGACAGGGGGTGGGTCAGCCCCAGCATTTT.

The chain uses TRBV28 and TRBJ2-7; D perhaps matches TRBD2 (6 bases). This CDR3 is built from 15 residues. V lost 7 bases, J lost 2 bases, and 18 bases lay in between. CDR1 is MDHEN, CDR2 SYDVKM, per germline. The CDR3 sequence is CASIFRGIGTYEQYF. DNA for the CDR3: TGTGCCAGCATCTTCCGGGGGATCGGAACCTACGAGCAGTACTTC.

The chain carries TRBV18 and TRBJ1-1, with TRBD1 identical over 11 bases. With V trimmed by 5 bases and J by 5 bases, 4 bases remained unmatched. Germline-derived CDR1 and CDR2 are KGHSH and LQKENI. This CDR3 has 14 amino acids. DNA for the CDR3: TGTGCCAGCTCAACCGGGACAGGGGGAACTGAAGCTTTCTTT. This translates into CASSTGTGGTEAFF.

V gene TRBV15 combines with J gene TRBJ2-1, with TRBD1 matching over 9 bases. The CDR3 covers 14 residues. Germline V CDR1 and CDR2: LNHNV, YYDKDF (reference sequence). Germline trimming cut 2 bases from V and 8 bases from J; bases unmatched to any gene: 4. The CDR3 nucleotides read TGTGCCACCAGCAGAAGGACAGGGGACTATGAGCAGTTCTTC. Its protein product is CATSRRTGDYEQFF. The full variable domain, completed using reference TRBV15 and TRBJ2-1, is DAMVIQNPRYQVTQFGKPVTLSCSQTLNHNVMYWYQQKSSQAPKLLFHYYDKDFNNEADTPDNFQSRRPNTSFCFLDIRSPGLGDTAMYLCATSRRTGDYEQFFGPGTRLTVL.

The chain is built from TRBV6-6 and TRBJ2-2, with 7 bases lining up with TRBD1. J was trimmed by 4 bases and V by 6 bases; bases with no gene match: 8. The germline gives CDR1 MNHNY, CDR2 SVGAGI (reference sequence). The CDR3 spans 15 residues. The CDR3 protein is CASSPQTGSTGELFF. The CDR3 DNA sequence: TGTGCCAGCAGCCCCCAGACAGGGAGCACCGGGGAGCTGTTTTTT.

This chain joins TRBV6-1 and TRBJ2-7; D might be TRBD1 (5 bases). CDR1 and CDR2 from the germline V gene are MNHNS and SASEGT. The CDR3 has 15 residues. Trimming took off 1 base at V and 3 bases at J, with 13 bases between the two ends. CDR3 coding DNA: TGTGCCAGCAGTGAAGGGACACCTGACTTCTACGAGCAGTACTTC. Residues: CASSEGTPDFYEQYF.

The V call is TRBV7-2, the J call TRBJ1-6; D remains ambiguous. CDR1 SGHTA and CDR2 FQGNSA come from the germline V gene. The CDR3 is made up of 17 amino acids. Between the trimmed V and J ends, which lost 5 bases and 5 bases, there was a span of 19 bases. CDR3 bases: TGTGCCAGCAGCCCTTGGGTTATCCTTCGGGATAATTCACCCCTCCACTTT. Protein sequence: CASSPWVILRDNSPLHF.

CDR3 residues: CSVSDYEQFF. The CDR3 coding sequence is TGCAGCGTTTCAGACTATGAGCAGTTCTTC. The gene calls are TRBV29-1 and TRBJ2-1; D ambiguous. Trimming removed 5 bases at V and 8 bases at J, with 7 bases between. In germline, CDR1 is SQVTM, CDR2 ANQGSEA. The CDR3 is made up of 10 amino acids.

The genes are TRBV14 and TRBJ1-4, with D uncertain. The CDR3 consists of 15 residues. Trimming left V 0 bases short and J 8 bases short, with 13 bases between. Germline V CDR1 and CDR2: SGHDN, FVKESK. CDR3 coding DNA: TGTGCCAGCAGCCAAGACGCGACCGCGAGGGAAAAACTGTTTTTT. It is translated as CASSQDATAREKLFF.

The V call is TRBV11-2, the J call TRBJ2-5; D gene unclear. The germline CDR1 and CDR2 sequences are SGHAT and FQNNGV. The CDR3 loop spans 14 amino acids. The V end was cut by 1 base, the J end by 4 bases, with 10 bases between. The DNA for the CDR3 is TGTGCCAGCAGCTTAGGAGCGACCCGAGAGACCCAGTACTTC. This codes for CASSLGATRETQYF.

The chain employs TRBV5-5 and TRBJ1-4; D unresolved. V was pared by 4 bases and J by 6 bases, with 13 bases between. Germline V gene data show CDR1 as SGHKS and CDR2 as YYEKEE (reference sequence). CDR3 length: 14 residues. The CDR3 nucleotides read TGTGCCAGCAGCCCCCCACCCCAGTATGAAAAACTGTTTTTT. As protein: CASSPPPQYEKLFF.

The DNA of the CDR3 is TGTGCCAGCCAATACTCGATCGACAGAGATAATTCACCCCTCCACTTT. Translation gives CASQYSIDRDNSPLHF. The chain uses TRBV2 and TRBJ1-6, with a weak D call TRBD1 (5 bases). This CDR3 spans 16 amino acids. The germline V gene has CDR1 SNHLY and CDR2 FYNNEI. Trimming took 8 bases from V and 5 from J, leaving 19 bases between them.

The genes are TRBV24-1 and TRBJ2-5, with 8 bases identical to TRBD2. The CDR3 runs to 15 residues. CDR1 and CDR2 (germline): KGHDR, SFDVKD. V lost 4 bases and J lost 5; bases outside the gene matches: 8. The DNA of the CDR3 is TGTGCCACCAGTGACCCCTTCGGGAGGGGGGAGACCCAGTACTTC. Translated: CATSDPFGRGETQYF.

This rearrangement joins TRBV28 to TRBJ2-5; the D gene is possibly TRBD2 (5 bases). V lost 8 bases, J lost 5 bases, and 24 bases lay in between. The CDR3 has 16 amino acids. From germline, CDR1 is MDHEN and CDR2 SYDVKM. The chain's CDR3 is CASDSFGKDPIETQYF. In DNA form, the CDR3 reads TGTGCCAGCGACTCGTTCGGGAAGGACCCGATTGAGACCCAGTACTTC.